This passage covers 7 T cell receptor beta chains from one sample sequenced in a study of cytomegalovirus exposure and HLA in healthy donors. PCR involved 60 Vbeta and 13 Jbeta primers. Here immunoSEQ multiplex PCR was the method, and the copy in TCRdb shows in-frame clones only, minus some. In the table there are tens of thousands of clones, 85% to 95% of which are singletons. Input material: PBMCs. These receptor sequences come from a woman younger than 35 in good health and CMV-seronegative.

The chain employs TRBV28 and TRBJ1-3; weak D call: TRBD1 (6 bases). CDR1 is MDHEN, CDR2 SYDVKM, per germline. The CDR3 loop spans 14 amino acids. V was trimmed by 3 bases and J by 2 bases, leaving 8 bases between them. CDR3 residues: CASSLSGAGNTIYF. CDR3 sequence (DNA): TGTGCCAGCAGTTTGTCAGGGGCTGGAAACACCATATATTTT.

V and J are TRBV28 and TRBJ2-3, with 12 bases fitting TRBD1. CDR1 MDHEN and CDR2 SYDVKM come from the germline V gene. CDR3 size: 19 residues. J was trimmed by 1 base and V by 5 bases; bases with no gene match: 13. Written as DNA, the CDR3 is TGTGCCAGCAGTGGCTGGGGGACAGGGGGCTTGTTCGGCACAGATACGCAGTATTTT. This codes for CASSGWGTGGLFGTDTQYF. Together with reference TRBV28 and TRBJ2-3, the CDR3 gives the full variable domain: DVKVTQSSRYLVKRTGEKVFLECVQDMDHENMFWYRQDPGLGLRLIYFSYDVKMKEKGDIPEGYSVSREKKERFSLILESASTNQTSMYLCASSGWGTGGLFGTDTQYFGPGTRLTVL.

The V gene is TRBV19, the J gene TRBJ2-7; 8 nucleotides agree with TRBD2. Germline lookup yields CDR1 LNHDA and CDR2 SQIVND (reference sequence). The length of the CDR3 is 15 residues. V trimming: 4 bases; J trimming: 3 bases; junction bases outside the gene matches: 8. CDR3 region: CASSTPFGRGYEQYF. For the CDR3, the DNA is TGTGCCAGTAGTACCCCCTTCGGGAGGGGCTACGAGCAGTACTTC.

This chain joins TRBV29-1 and TRBJ2-1, with a tentative D call TRBD2 (6 bases). This CDR3 spans 15 amino acids. The V gene's germline CDR1 is SQVTM and CDR2 ANQGSEA. V was shortened by 3 bases and J by 4 bases, with 16 bases between the two germline ends. DNA for the CDR3: TGCAGCGTTGAGACGTTTAGCGGACTTTACAATGAGCAGTTCTTC. Translating it yields CSVETFSGLYNEQFF.

V and J are TRBV7-3 and TRBJ2-1; 7 bases are shared with TRBD1. The CDR3 runs to 16 residues. The V gene end was trimmed by 5 bases and the J gene end by 7 bases; junction bases not matched to a gene: 14. Germline V gene sequence: CDR1 SGHTA, CDR2 FQGTGA. The chain's CDR3 is CASSAQGQGVQNEQFF. In DNA, the CDR3 is TGTGCCAGCAGCGCTCAGGGGCAGGGGGTTCAAAATGAGCAGTTCTTC.

The CDR3 DNA follows: TGTGCCAGCAGTTATAACAGGGGGGAGGAGGAGACCCAGTACTTC. This encodes CASSYNRGEEETQYF. The rearrangement joins TRBV6-6 to TRBJ2-5; 8 bases are shared with TRBD1. Germline trimming cut 3 bases from V and 5 bases from J; bases unmatched to any gene: 8. Germline V gives CDR1 MNHNY, CDR2 SVGAGI (reference sequence). The CDR3 contains 15 residues.

CDR3 nucleotides: TGTGCCAGCAGCCACGCCGGCAGGGGCAAGACCCAGTACTTC. Amino acids: CASSHAGRGKTQYF. V gene TRBV7-9 combines with J gene TRBJ2-5, with a weak D call TRBD1 (6 bases). The V gene's germline CDR1 is SEHNR and CDR2 FQNEAQ (reference sequence). V was cut by 5 bases and J by 6 bases, with 16 bases left in between. The CDR3 spans 14 residues.